This T cell receptor beta chain was sequenced in a study of OX40 agonist ivuxolimab in advanced cancers. Whole-study results and caveats: At 0.1 to 3.0 mg/kg and by week 6, CD4+ and CD8+ T cells in the blood had expanded clonally. The antigens recognized by the expanded peripheral T cells, that is their antigen specificity, were not determined.

For this clone: Antigen: not known.

Repertoires were generated with immunoSEQ multiplex PCR, while TCRdb's copy carries only in-frame clones and drops some. The sample has 60,000 to 85,000 clones, 89% seen once. CDR1 and CDR2 from the germline V gene are KGHSH and LQKENI. The CDR3 contains 14 residues. The germline V and J ends were trimmed by 6 bases and 7 bases, with 19 bases remaining between them. The chain employs TRBV18 and TRBJ2-7; D assignment may be TRBD1 or TRBD2 (5 bases each). The sample in question was CD4+ or CD8+ T cells sorted from blood, obtained in a trial of the OX40 agonist ivuxolimab. The receptor was derived from an adult with an advanced solid tumor such as melanoma, head and neck, liver or kidney cancer. CDR3 sequence reads: CASSPGTTHWEQYF. The CDR3 bases are TGTGCCAGCTCCCCCGGGACCACGCACTGGGAGCAGTACTTC.